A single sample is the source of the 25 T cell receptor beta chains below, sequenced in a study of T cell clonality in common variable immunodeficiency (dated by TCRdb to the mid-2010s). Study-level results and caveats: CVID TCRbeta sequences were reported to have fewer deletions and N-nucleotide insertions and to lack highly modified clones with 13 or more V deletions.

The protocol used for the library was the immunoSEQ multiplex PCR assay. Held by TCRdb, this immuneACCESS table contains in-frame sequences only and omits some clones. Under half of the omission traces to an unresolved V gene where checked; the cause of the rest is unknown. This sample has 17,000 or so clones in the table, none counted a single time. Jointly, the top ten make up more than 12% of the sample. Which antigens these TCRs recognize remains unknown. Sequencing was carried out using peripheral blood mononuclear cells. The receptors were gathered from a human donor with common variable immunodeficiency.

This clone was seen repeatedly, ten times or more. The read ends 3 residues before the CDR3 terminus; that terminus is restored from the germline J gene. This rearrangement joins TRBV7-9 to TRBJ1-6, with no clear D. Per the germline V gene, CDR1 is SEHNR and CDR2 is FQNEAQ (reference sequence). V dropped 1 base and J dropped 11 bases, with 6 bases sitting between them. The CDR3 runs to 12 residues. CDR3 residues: CASSLESAPLHF. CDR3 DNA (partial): TGTGCCAGCAGCTTAGAGAGCGCACCC.

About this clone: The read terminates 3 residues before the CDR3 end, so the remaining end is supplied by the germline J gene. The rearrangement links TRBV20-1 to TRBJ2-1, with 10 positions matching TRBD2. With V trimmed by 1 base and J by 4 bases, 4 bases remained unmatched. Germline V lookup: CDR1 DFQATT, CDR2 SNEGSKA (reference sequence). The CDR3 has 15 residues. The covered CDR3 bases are TGCAGTGCTAGAGCTAGCGGGGGATTTTACAATGAG. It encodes CSARASGGFYNE. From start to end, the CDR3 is CSARASGGFYNEQFF.

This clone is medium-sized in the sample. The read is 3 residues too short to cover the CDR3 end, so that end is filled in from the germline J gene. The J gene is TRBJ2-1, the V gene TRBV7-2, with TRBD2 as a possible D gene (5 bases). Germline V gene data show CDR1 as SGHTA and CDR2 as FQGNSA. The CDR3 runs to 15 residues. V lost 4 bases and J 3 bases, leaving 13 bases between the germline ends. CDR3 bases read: TGTGCCAGCAGCTACCGGGGTAGCGACTACAATGAG. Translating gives CASSYRGSDYNE. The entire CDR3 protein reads CASSYRGSDYNEQFF.

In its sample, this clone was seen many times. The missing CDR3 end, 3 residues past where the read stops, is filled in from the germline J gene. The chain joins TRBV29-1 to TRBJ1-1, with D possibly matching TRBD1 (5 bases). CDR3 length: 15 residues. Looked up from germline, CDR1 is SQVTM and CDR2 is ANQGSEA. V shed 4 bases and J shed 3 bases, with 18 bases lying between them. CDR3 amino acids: CSVGGVQAVYTEAFF. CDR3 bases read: TGCAGCGTTGGAGGGGTACAGGCGGTTTACACTGAA.

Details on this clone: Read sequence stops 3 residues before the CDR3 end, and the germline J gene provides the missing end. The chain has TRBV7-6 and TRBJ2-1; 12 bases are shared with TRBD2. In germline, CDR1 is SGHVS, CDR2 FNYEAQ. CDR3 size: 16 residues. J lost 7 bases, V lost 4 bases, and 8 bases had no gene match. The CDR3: CASSCPLAGGRNEQFF. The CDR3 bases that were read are TGTGCCAGCAGCTGCCCACTAGCGGGAGGAAGAAATGAG.

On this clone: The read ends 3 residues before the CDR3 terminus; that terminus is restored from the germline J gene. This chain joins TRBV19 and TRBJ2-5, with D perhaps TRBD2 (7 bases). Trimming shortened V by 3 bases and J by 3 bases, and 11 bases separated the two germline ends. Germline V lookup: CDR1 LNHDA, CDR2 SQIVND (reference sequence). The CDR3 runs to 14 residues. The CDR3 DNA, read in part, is TGTGCCAGTAGTATGGGGGCGGGGGAAGAGACC. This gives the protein CASSMGAGEET. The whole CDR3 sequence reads CASSMGAGEETQYF.

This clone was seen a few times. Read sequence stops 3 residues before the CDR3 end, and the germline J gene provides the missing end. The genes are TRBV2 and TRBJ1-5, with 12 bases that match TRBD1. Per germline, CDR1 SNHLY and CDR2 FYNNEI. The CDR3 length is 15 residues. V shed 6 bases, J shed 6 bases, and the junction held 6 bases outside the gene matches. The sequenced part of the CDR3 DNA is TGTGCCAGCAGGTCCGGGACAGGGGGCCGTCAGCCC. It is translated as CASRSGTGGRQP. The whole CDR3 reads CASRSGTGGRQPQHF.

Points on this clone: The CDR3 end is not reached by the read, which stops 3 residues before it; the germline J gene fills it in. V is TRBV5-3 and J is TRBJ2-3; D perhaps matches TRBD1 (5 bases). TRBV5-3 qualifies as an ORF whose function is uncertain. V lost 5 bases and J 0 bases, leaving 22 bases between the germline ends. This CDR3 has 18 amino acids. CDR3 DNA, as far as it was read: TGTGCCAGAAGGTGTTTTAGACAGACCCAAACTAGCACAGATACG. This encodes CARRCFRQTQTSTDT. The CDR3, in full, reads CARRCFRQTQTSTDTQYF.

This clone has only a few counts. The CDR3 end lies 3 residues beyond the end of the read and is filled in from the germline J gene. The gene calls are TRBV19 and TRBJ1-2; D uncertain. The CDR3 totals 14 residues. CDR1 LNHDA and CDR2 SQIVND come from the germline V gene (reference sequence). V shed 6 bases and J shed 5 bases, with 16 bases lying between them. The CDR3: CASRKKTAEYGYTF. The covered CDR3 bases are TGTGCCAGTAGAAAAAAGACGGCGGAATATGGC.

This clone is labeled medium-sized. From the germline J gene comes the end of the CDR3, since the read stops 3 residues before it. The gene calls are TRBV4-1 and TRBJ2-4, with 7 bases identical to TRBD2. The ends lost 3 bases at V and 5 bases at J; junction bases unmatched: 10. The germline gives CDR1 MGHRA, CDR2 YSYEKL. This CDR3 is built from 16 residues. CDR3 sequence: CASSQAGSGGENIQYF. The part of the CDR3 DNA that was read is TGCGCCAGCAGCCAGGCGGGTTCTGGGGGGGAAAACATT.

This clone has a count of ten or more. The part of the CDR3 DNA that was read is TGTGCCAGCAGCTTAGATCTTAGGGGGACAGGGGTTCAGCCC. Translation gives CASSLDLRGTGVQP. The whole CDR3 protein reads CASSLDLRGTGVQPQHF. This rearrangement joins TRBV7-8 to TRBJ1-5; 10 bases agree with TRBD1. The CDR3 end falls 3 residues outside the read, so it is completed with the germline J gene. This CDR3 is 17 amino acids long. From germline, CDR1 is SGHVS and CDR2 FQNEAQ. V trimming: 1 base; J trimming: 6 bases; junction bases outside the gene matches: 9.

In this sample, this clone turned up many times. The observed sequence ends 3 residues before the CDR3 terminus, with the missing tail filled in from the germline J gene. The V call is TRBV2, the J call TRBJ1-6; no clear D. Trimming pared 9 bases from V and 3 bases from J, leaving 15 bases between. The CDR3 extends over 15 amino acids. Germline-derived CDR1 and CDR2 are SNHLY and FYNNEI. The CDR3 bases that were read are TGTGCCAGTGTCCCAGGTTGGAGCTATAATTCACCC. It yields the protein CASVPGWSYNSP. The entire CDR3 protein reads CASVPGWSYNSPLHF.

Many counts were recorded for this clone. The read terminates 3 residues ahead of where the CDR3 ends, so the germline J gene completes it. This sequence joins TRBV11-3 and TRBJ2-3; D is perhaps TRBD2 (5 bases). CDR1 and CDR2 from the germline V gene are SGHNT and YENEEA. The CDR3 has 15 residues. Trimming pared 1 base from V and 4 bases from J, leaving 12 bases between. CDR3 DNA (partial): TGTGCCAGCAGCTTAGGCCTAGCCTCCTCAGATACG. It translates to CASSLGLASSDT. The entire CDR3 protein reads CASSLGLASSDTQYF.

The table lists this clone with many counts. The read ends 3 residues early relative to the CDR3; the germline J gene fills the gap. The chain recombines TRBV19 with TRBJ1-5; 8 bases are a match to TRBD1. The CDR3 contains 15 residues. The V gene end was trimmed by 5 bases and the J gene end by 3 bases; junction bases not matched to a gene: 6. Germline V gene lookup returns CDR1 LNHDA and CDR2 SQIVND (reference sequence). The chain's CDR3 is CASSPLDRDNQPQHF. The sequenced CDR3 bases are TGTGCCAGTAGTCCGTTGGACAGGGACAATCAGCCC.

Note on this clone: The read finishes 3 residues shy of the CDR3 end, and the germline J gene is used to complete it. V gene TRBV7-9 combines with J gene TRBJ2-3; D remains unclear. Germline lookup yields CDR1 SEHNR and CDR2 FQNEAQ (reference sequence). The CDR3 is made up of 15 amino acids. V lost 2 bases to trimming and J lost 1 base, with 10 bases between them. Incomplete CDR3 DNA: TGTGCCAGCAGCTTACAACGCACGGGCACAGATACG. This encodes CASSLQRTGTDT. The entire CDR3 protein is CASSLQRTGTDTQYF.

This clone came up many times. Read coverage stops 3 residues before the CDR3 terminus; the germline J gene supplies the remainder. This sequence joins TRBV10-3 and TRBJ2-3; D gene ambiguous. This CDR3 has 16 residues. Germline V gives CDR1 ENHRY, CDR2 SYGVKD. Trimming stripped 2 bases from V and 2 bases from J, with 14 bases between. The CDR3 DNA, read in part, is TGTGCCATCAGTGAGGTTGACTTAACCCACACAGATACG. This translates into CAISEVDLTHTDT. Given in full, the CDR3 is CAISEVDLTHTDTQYF.

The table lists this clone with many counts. The CDR3 region is CAIHGQGNTEAFF. CDR3 DNA (partial): TGTGCCATCCACGGACAGGGGAACACTGAA. This chain joins TRBV7-9 and TRBJ1-1, with TRBD1 matching 8 bases. The CDR3 end lies 3 residues beyond the end of the read and is filled in from the germline J gene. Germline CDR1 is SEHNR and CDR2 is FQNEAQ (reference sequence). CDR3 size: 13 residues. The V segment lost 10 bases and the J segment 1 base; nucleotides outside the gene matches: 5.

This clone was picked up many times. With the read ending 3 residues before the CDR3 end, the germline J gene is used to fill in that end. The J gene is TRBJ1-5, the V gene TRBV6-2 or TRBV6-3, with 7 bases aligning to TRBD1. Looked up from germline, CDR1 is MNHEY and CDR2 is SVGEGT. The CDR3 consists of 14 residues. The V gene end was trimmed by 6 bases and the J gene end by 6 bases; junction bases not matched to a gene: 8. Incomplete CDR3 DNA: TGTGCCAGCAGCAAGACAGGGTTGGGTCAGCCC. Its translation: CASSKTGLGQP. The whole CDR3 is CASSKTGLGQPQHF.

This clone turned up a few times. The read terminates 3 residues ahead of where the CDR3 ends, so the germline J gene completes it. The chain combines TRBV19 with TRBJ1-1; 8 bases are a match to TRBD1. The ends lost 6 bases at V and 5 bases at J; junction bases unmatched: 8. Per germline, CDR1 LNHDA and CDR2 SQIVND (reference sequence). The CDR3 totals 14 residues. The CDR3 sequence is CASRGQGPETEAFF. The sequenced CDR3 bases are TGTGCCAGTAGAGGACAGGGACCGGAGACTGAA.

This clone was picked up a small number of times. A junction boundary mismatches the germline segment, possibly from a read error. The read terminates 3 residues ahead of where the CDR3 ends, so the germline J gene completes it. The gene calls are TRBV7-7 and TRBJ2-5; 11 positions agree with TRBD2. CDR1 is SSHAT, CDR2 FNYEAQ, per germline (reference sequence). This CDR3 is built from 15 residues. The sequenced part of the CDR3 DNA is TGTGCTAGCAGACCGGGACTAGCGGCCCAAGAGACC. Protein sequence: CASRPGLAAQET. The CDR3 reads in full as CASRPGLAAQETQYF.

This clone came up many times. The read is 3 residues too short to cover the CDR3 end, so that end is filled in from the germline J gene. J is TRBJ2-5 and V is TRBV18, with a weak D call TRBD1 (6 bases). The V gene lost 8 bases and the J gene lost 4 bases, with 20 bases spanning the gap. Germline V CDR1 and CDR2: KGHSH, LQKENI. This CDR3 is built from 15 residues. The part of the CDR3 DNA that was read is TGTGCCAGCATATCCACCGAGGGGGTGGCAGAGACC. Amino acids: CASISTEGVAET. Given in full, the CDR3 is CASISTEGVAETQYF.

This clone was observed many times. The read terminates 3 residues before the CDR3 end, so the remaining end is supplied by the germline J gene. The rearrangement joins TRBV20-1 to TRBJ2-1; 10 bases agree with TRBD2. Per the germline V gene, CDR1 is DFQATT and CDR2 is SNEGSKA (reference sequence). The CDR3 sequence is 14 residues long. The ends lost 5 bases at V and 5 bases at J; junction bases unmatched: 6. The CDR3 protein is CSAPSGRRDNEQFF. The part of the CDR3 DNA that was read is TGCAGTGCTCCTAGCGGGAGAAGGGACAATGAG.

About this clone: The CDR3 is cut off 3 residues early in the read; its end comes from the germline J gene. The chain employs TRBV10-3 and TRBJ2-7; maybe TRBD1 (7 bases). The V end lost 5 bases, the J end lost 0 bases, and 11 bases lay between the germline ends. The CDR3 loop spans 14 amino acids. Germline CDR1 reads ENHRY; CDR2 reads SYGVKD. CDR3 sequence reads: CAISTQGGSYEQYF. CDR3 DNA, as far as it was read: TGTGCCATCAGTACGCAGGGGGGCTCCTACGAG.

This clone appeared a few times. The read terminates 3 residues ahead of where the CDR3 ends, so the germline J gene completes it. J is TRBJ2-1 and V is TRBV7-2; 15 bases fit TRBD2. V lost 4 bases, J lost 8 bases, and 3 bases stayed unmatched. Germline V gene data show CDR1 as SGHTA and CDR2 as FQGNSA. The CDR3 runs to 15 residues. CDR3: CASSSWTSGRDEQFF. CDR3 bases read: TGTGCCAGCAGCTCCTGGACTAGCGGGAGGGATGAG.

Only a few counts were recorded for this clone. This chain's CDR3 is CASSPGTGEGYTF. The covered CDR3 bases are TGTGCCAGCAGCCCAGGGACAGGGGAAGGC. V gene TRBV7-3 combines with J gene TRBJ1-2, with 10 bases fitting TRBD1. Read data end 3 residues before the CDR3 end; the end is taken from the germline J gene. The germline gives CDR1 SGHTA, CDR2 FQGTGA. The CDR3 has 13 amino acids.